The T cell receptor beta chain under discussion was sequenced for a study of graft-versus-host responses after intestinal transplantation. Study summary: After anti-thymocyte globulin induction, recipients took tacrolimus and steroids for 3 to 4 years. General observations from the study: GvH clones detected in recipient marrow included some appearing first in ileum or blood. After transplant, early declines in HvG clones were associated with peak levels of circulating GvH clones. Across patients carrying graft-donor T cell macrochimerism, allografts held high graft-versus-host to host-versus-graft clonal ratios.

Method: immunoSEQ multiplex PCR; TCRdb's copy keeps in-frame clones and lacks some. The sample carries just over 40,000 clones, approximately 95% recorded once. In the case of this clone: Its target is unknown.

The sequencing used unstimulated CD8+ T cells sorted from spleen or lymph node cells, collected before transplant. The sequence was collected from a human donor who was the organ donor for an intestinal transplant.

In DNA, the CDR3 is TGTGCCAGCAGCGACACCCAGGGTTTTACTGAGCAGTTCTTC. Its translation is CASSDTQGFTEQFF. The rearrangement uses TRBV9 and TRBJ2-1; possibly TRBD1 for D (5 bases). Germline assignment: CDR1 SGDLS and CDR2 YYNGEE. The length of the CDR3 is 14 residues. V lost 3 bases and J lost 9, with 16 bases in between.